The TCR beta chain under discussion was sequenced for a study of cytomegalovirus exposure and HLA in healthy donors. Regarding the study as a whole: Presence/absence comparisons presumed near-even sequencing depth among donors. Accurate HLA-A and HLA-B prediction from TCR beta sequences was reported for most subjects. A likely sequencing artifact accounted for one observed cluster of highly shared sequence variants.

A remark on this clone: As yet, its antigen is unknown.

PCR was performed using 60 Vbeta and 13 Jbeta primers. Clones were read by immunoSEQ multiplex PCR, and TCRdb kept only the in-frame ones, dropping some. Here the sample table reports under 200,000 clones. The material sequenced was PBMCs. The sequence derives from a man aged 25 to 40 in good health and CMV-seronegative.

This CDR3 reads CASSPQDTYTEAFF. The CDR3 nucleotides read TGCGCCAGCAGCCCTCAGGACACCTACACTGAAGCTTTCTTT. The chain uses TRBV5-1 and TRBJ1-1; D might be TRBD1 (5 bases). Germline CDR1 is SGHRS and CDR2 is YFSETQ. The V end lost 4 bases, the J end lost 3 bases, and 13 bases lay between the germline ends. CDR3 length: 14 amino acids.